Listed here are 20 T cell receptor beta chains from one sample, sequenced in a study of T cell repertoires in cytomegalovirus infection. Each CDR3 protein gets one entry after TCRdb re-called the reads with MiXCR. Seen here are about 300,000 distinct CDR3 sequences, about 23% observed once, and the top ten hold about 15%. The sample was PBMCs. The origin of the receptors is a human donor in good health (CMV status not recorded). Some clones in this sample may be carry-over from other donors' samples.

The rearrangement uses TRBV5-6 and TRBJ2-5, with a tentative D call TRBD2 (6 bases). Deletions cut 4 bases from V and 7 bases from J, with 20 bases between. The CDR3 covers 15 residues. Germline loops: CDR1 SGHDT, CDR2 YYEEEE. The CDR3 spells CASSPGMWRVATQYF. CDR3 DNA sequence: TGTGCCAGCAGCCCTGGGATGTGGAGGGTGGCGACCCAGTACTTC.

This clonotype was counted at least ten times. The rearrangement joins TRBV7-2 to TRBJ1-6; D is perhaps TRBD1 (6 bases). Germline V gene lookup returns CDR1 SGHTA and CDR2 FQGNSA. The V gene lost 5 bases and the J gene lost 2 bases, with 13 bases spanning the gap. The CDR3 covers 16 residues. In DNA, the CDR3 is TGTGCCAGCAGCCCCGCCAGGACAGCCTATAATTCACCCCTCCACTTT. Its protein is CASSPARTAYNSPLHF.

This clonotype was recorded a few times. The J gene is TRBJ1-1, the V gene TRBV29-1, with D unresolved. The CDR3 length is 15 residues. Germline CDR1 SQVTM, CDR2 ANQGSEA. Trimming took off 1 base at V and 0 bases at J, with 12 bases between the two ends. CDR3 DNA sequence: TGCAGCGTTGAAGGAGGTAGGGAGATGAACACTGAAGCTTTCTTT. This sequence encodes CSVEGGREMNTEAFF.

The CDR3 DNA is TGCAGTGCTAAGGCCCCTTCCACCCCCCACTACGAGCAGTACTTC. Translation gives CSAKAPSTPHYEQYF. V and J are TRBV20-1 and TRBJ2-7; no clear D. Germline CDR1 and CDR2: DFQATT and SNEGSKA (reference sequence). The length of the CDR3 is 15 residues. The V end was cut by 4 bases, the J end by 3 bases, with 19 bases between.

The chain links TRBV11-2 to TRBJ2-5; unclear D gene. The CDR3 has 16 amino acids. V lost 5 bases and J 1 base, leaving 17 bases between the germline ends. Germline CDR1 reads SGHAT; CDR2 reads FQNNGV. The CDR3 is CASSLVRVGPQETQYF. The CDR3, as DNA: TGTGCCAGCAGCCTGGTCCGCGTAGGACCCCAAGAGACCCAGTACTTC.

The chain combines TRBV7-9 with TRBJ2-2; D gene ambiguous. Germline CDR1 is SEHNR and CDR2 is FQNEAQ (reference sequence). This CDR3 comprises 15 residues. Trimming removed 6 bases from V and 3 bases from J, with 14 bases in between. CDR3 coding DNA: TGTGCCAGCAGGCCCCAAGGCCTCTACACCGGGGAGCTGTTTTTT. It codes for CASRPQGLYTGELFF.

In this sample, this clonotype turned up many times. The chain couples TRBV7-2 to TRBJ1-1, with a weak D call TRBD1 (5 bases). The CDR3 spans 14 residues. The V gene lost 0 bases and the J gene lost 6 bases, with 11 bases spanning the gap. CDR1 and CDR2 (germline): SGHTA, FQGNSA. The CDR3 coding sequence is TGTGCCAGCAGCTTAGCGTCCGGGGGTGCTGAAGCTTTCTTT. Amino acids: CASSLASGGAEAFF.

This clonotype was found a few times. J is TRBJ1-2 and V is TRBV7-9; 10 nucleotides match TRBD1. The ends lost 1 base at V and 0 bases at J; junction bases unmatched: 2. The germline V gene encodes CDR1 SEHNR and CDR2 FQNEAQ (reference sequence). The CDR3 is 16 amino acids. CDR3 nucleotides: TGTGCCAGCAGCTTAGACGGGACAGGGGCTAACTATGGCTACACCTTC. Translated, it gives CASSLDGTGANYGYTF.

This clonotype has more than one count but fewer than ten. CDR3 region: CSVETGDYEQYF. The CDR3, as DNA: TGCAGCGTTGAAACAGGGGACTACGAGCAGTACTTC. J is TRBJ2-7 and V is TRBV29-1, with 7 bases identical to TRBD1. The V gene end was trimmed by 2 bases and the J gene end by 3 bases; junction bases not matched to a gene: 1. The CDR3 has 12 residues. From germline, CDR1 is SQVTM and CDR2 ANQGSEA.

This clonotype has ten or more counts. V and J are TRBV7-2 and TRBJ1-5, with unresolved D. CDR3 length: 13 residues. V lost 5 bases to trimming and J lost 7 bases, with 12 bases between them. Germline lookup yields CDR1 SGHTA and CDR2 FQGNSA. CDR3 sequence reads: CASSAIMRQPQHF. The CDR3 DNA is TGTGCCAGCAGCGCAATTATGAGACAGCCCCAGCATTTT.

This chain joins TRBV7-2 and TRBJ2-5; no reliable D call. Per the germline V gene, CDR1 is SGHTA and CDR2 is FQGNSA. The CDR3 runs to 14 residues. V lost 1 base and J 5 bases, leaving 11 bases between the germline ends. The CDR3, as DNA: TGTGCCAGCAGCTTAGTCAAGGGTCGGGAGACCCAGTACTTC. This codes for CASSLVKGRETQYF.

This clonotype was seen more than once but under ten times. The V call is TRBV7-9, the J call TRBJ1-2, with D possibly TRBD1 on 5 matching bases. CDR3 size: 15 residues. V was pared by 3 bases and J by 2 bases, with 13 bases between. In germline, CDR1 is SEHNR, CDR2 FQNEAQ (reference sequence). CDR3 coding DNA: TGTGCCAGCAGCTTTTATACGACAGCGAACTATGGCTACACCTTC. Its translation is CASSFYTTANYGYTF. The whole variable domain, remainder taken from reference TRBV7-9 and TRBJ1-2, is DTGVSQNPRHKITKRGQNVTFRCDPISEHNRLYWYRQTLGQGPEFLTYFQNEAQLEKSRLLSDRFSAERPKGSFSTLEIQRTEQGDSAMYLCASSFYTTANYGYTFGSGTRLTVV.

The chain links TRBV4-1 to TRBJ2-7; 9 nucleotides agree with TRBD1. The CDR3 has 15 amino acids. Looked up from germline, CDR1 is MGHRA and CDR2 is YSYEKL. After removal of 4 bases from V and 3 bases from J, the junction contained 7 bases not matched to a gene. The CDR3 DNA reads as TGCGCCAGCAGCCGAGGACAGGGGAGAGACTACGAGCAGTACTTC. It encodes CASSRGQGRDYEQYF.

There are many counts of this clonotype. The chain links TRBV12-3 or TRBV12-4 to TRBJ2-1; D remains unclear. V lost 3 bases and J 5 bases, leaving 14 bases between the germline ends. This CDR3 is 15 amino acids long. This CDR3 is CASSFYARVDNEQFF. In nucleotides, the CDR3 is TGTGCCAGCAGTTTCTACGCCAGAGTCGACAATGAGCAGTTCTTC.

This clonotype appeared a few times. V is TRBV6-5 and J is TRBJ2-1, with a possible D match to TRBD2 (5 bases). This CDR3 comprises 15 residues. Between the trimmed V and J ends, which lost 4 bases and 4 bases, there was a span of 14 bases. Germline V gene sequence: CDR1 MNHEY, CDR2 SVGAGI. The CDR3 reads CASSSRLRVYNEQFF. In DNA, the CDR3 is TGTGCCAGCAGTTCTCGACTGAGGGTATACAATGAGCAGTTCTTC.

A few counts support this clonotype. CDR3 sequence (DNA): TGCGCCAGCAGCTTGGAGTGGCAGGTCTCCTACGAGCAGTACTTC. Protein product: CASSLEWQVSYEQYF. The chain combines TRBV5-1 with TRBJ2-7; no clear D. Germline V lookup: CDR1 SGHRS, CDR2 YFSETQ. V lost 0 bases and J lost 0, with 10 bases in between. The CDR3 is made up of 15 amino acids.

V gene TRBV12-3 or TRBV12-4 combines with J gene TRBJ1-6; weak D call: TRBD1 (5 bases). The CDR3 runs 18 residues. The germline V and J ends were trimmed by 6 bases and 9 bases, with 27 bases remaining between them. CDR3 residues: CASSLRPLLGRVSSPLHF. CDR3 sequence (DNA): TGTGCCAGCAGCCTTAGGCCGTTATTGGGCAGGGTTTCTTCACCCCTCCACTTT.

The gene calls are TRBV7-9 and TRBJ2-7; D might be TRBD2 (6 bases). CDR3 length: 13 amino acids. The V gene lost 0 bases and the J gene lost 12 bases, with 15 bases spanning the gap. Germline V gene data show CDR1 as SEHNR and CDR2 as FQNEAQ (reference sequence). Here the CDR3 DNA reads TGTGCCAGCAGCTTAGCTCCGGGACTGTTTTTGTACTTC. Translating it yields CASSLAPGLFLYF.

The chain carries TRBV12-3 or TRBV12-4 and TRBJ2-1, with D maybe TRBD1 (7 bases). The V and J ends lost 6 bases and 7 bases respectively, with 22 bases between them. The CDR3 covers 16 residues. The CDR3 sequence: CASRSNRGSGVNEQFF. As DNA, the CDR3 is TGTGCCAGCAGGTCTAACAGGGGATCGGGGGTGAATGAGCAGTTCTTC.

This clonotype was found a few times. This rearrangement joins TRBV2 to TRBJ1-1; a possible D gene is TRBD1 (6 bases). Trimming removed 10 bases from V and 4 bases from J, with 13 bases in between. Per germline, CDR1 SNHLY and CDR2 FYNNEI. The CDR3 sequence is 12 residues long. In nucleotides, the CDR3 is TGTGCCACCGCAGGGGAATCCACTGAAGCTTTCTTT. Its translation is CATAGESTEAFF.